This paragraph covers one TCR beta chain sequence. The clone's antigen remains unknown. Base qualities are not recorded, but no much larger clone differs from it by a single base. The library was generated by the immunoSEQ multiplex PCR assay. A mixture of 60 forward primers for TCR Vbeta segments and 13 reverse primers for TCR Jbeta segments was used in the multiplex PCR. The CDR3 region of rearranged TCR beta genes was amplified from genomic DNA with a multiplex PCR assay. The Illumina HiSeq System was used to sequence the amplified TCR beta libraries as 87-base-pair reads. Regarding the original processing steps: Across the 670 or so repertoires, a later analysis counted tens of millions of unique TCR beta chains, about 10 million of which were shared by at least two donors. A nearest-neighbor algorithm error-corrected the raw reads and collapsed the reads into unique sequences, merging closely related sequences to remove PCR and sequencing errors. To assign V, D and J gene segments, CDR3 sequences were aligned to IMGT reference sequences. For a sequence to be retained, at least a six-nucleotide match to both a V gene segment and a J gene segment was required. Rearrangements were called productive when the CDR3 lacked stop codons and stayed in frame with V and J; all others were non-productive. CDR3 was defined according to IMGT convention as the region running from the second conserved V-encoded cysteine to the conserved J-encoded phenylalanine. The earlier analysis of 500 to 600 of the donors excluded sequences that lacked an unambiguous match to a single V gene segment. An earlier analysis of fewer than 650 of the donors classified V segments as functional when productive rearrangements were above 56.7% and as segregating when the standard deviation between donors was above 5%. A statistical classification framework was built to diagnose cytomegalovirus status from the catalog of TCR beta chain sequences. V and J gene assignment, in a later analysis, came from comparing TCR nucleotide sequences with IMGT/GENE-DB human TR gene sequences. Using the TCRdist pipeline, a later analysis assigned CDR3 sequences along with most-parsimonious VDJ recombination scenarios. In a later analysis, every TCR beta chain was defined by the combination of its CDR3 amino acid sequence and its V-gene family, and reads without a unique V-gene family were dropped. In a later analysis, several hundred highly shared, low-generation-probability nucleotide sequences were removed to address suspected cross-contamination and a sequencing artifact. In a later analysis, a clonal expansion index was calculated for each public chain from normalized within-repertoire ranks of inferred template counts. A later analysis computed generation probabilities with a VDJ recombination model fitted to out-of-frame rearrangements, and checked the results against IGoR. In a later analysis, hypergeometric tests were used to score TCR-TCR, TCR-HLA and TCR-CMV co-occurrence, with a repertoire-size bias correction applied to TCR pairs. A later analysis estimated false discovery rates by permuting HLA or CMV assignments 20 times. In a later analysis, co-occurring TCRs were grouped using DBSCAN, with TCRdist sequence similarity added in when clustering inside HLA-allele-positive subsets. Repertoires with fewer than 30,000 or more than 120,000 public chains were left out of co-occurrence clustering, as were four to six repertoires with anomalous nucleotide sharing. As stored in TCRdb, this immuneACCESS dataset retains in-frame rearrangements with V and J assigned. A fraction of the clones does not appear; measured against another copy, unresolved V genes explain less than half of the discrepancy, and the remainder lacks a known reason. From that table come the V and J calls and clone size; the DNA was used to work out D and trimming. A total of 50,000 or so clones appear in this sample, 50% to 70% of them only once. The ten top clones hold 12% of the sample.

The cohort comprised hundreds of healthy bone marrow donors. Cohort members were all nominally healthy when sampled, although unrecorded immune exposures were likely present. Of the approximately 700 cohort members, about 280 had positive CMV serostatus and 350 to 450 had negative CMV serostatus, and CMV serostatus was not recorded for the donor. Every donor gave a peripheral blood sample, and the peripheral blood mononuclear cells from that sample were used for TCR beta sequencing. Genomic DNA was extracted from the blood cell samples with the Qiagen DNeasy Blood Extraction Kit. This sample is part of a study of cytomegalovirus exposure and HLA in healthy donors (dated by TCRdb to about 2017). With regard to the full study: An earlier analysis of under 600 of the donors reported approximately 300 Gb of sequence data and more than 90 million unique TCR beta sequences from about 179 million T cells. Approximately 300 gigabases of sequencing data and around 90 million unique TCR sequences made up an early release that covered 500 to 700 HLA-typed donors. The genetic ancestry cluster associated with self-reported Caucasian donors included over 80% of the roughly 400 genotyped donors. The aim of the study was to test whether cataloging public T cell receptors could identify signatures of past pathogen exposure. The T cell repertoires of under 750 subjects were profiled by immunosequencing and related to cytomegalovirus serostatus. Besides the first cohort of more than 650 subjects, a separate validation cohort made up of over a hundred different subjects was used. To predict cytomegalovirus infection status, the study brought together high-throughput TCR immunosequencing, statistical association of individual TCRs with disease status, and machine learning. A later analysis re-examined previously published TCR beta repertoires from more than 600 donors and added high-resolution HLA genotyping to investigate patterns of TCR occurrence. The later analysis used no new phenotypic data to find candidate immune exposures, relying instead on TCR beta sequences and their occurrence across donors. In an earlier analysis of 587 of the donors, high-throughput TCR beta sequencing was used to judge whether each TCR beta V gene segment behaved as functional or pseudogenic. Alongside the repertoire data, information on donor age, sex, ethnicity and CMV serostatus was compiled. A later genetic analysis used genome-wide SNP genotypes for about 65% of the 666 donors, treating that subset as a discovery cohort. All discovery cohort repertoires had been generated using a single sequencing platform. HLA typing covered class I and class II loci at four-digit resolution. The number of donors typed differed by locus, with roughly 629-640 for A, B, C, DRB1 and DQB1, around 560 for DQA1, 600 to 610 for DPA1, and some 440 for DPB1. Four or five DR-DQ haplotypes were treated as single units for association and clustering because of strong linkage in the cohort. On average, around 230,000 unique TCR beta nucleotide sequences were sequenced per donor among several hundred genotyped donors of the cohort, with roughly 19% of those sequences being non-productive. The research as a whole found: Compared with the roughly 710-donor mean, donors in an Asian-associated ancestry cluster had fewer N-insertions in productive TCRs, according to a later genetic analysis. A further reported finding was that TCR beta sequences accurately predicted the HLA-A and HLA-B alleles for most subjects in the first cohort. According to a later analysis, most CMV-associated TCR beta chains appeared to be HLA-restricted, and the HLA associations seemed to be driven largely by CMV exposure. In an earlier analysis of approximately 600 of the donors, most TCR beta V segments were observed in productive rearrangements about 87% or about 30% of the time, broadly matching IMGT annotations. The study gave a list of around 170 TCR beta chains associated with cytomegalovirus. Only TCR beta chains were sequenced in this cohort, and the absence of alpha or paired-chain data limited detectable features. A cluster of highly shared sequence variants was judged likely to be a technical artifact of the sequencing pipeline. Because counts were too low, approximately 18 rarely observed V segments, including chromosome 9 orphons, were excluded from the earlier analysis of around 640 of the donors. When HLA alleles, especially DR and DQ, strongly co-occurred, attributing TCR associations to individual alleles was difficult. HLA typing was unavailable for some donors at each locus, so association tests used only the typed subset. Most TCR sequences were seen in very few donors, while some public TCRs were found in many individuals. CMV serostatus was the only immune exposure information available for the cohort. A few of the identified cytomegalovirus-associated TCR beta chains were confirmed in vitro to be specific for cytomegalovirus antigens. The authors suggested that the approach could potentially be generalized to other disease states and immunological phenotypes. Cytomegalovirus status was reported to be diagnosed by the classifier with high specificity and sensitivity in both the original and validation cohorts. According to a later analysis, parvovirus B19, influenza, CMV and Epstein-Barr virus appeared linked to several top co-occurrence clusters. Some IMGT-functional V segments, including TRBV6-2 and TRBV6-3, could not be told apart with the 87-base-pair reads, so those segments were excluded. An association between a missense DCLRE1C variant and V-gene and J-gene trimming of TCR beta chains was found in a later genetic analysis and replicated in an independent cohort. Compared with equally common non-associated chains, HLA-associated TCR beta chains in a later analysis were more clonally expanded and had lower generation probabilities. The presence/absence analyses assumed that sequencing depth was roughly uniform across donors, and that assumption may not be true. A later analysis found that TCR association rates varied across HLA loci, with DRB1 alleles showing the most associated TCRs and HLA-C alleles the fewest. At a false discovery rate of 0.05, a later analysis linked 16,951 TCR beta sequences to specific HLA alleles. Correlated functional status among segregating V segments might be attributable to linkage disequilibrium, but an unknown experimental factor could not be ruled out.

Trimmed from V: 6 bases; trimmed from J: 5 bases; junction bases lacking a gene match: 7. The germline V gene gives CDR1 as SQVTM and CDR2 as ANQGSEA. The CDR3, cysteine through phenylalanine, is 13 amino acids long. The entry retains the CDR3 DNA only, 39 bases that are in frame from base 1. This clonotype was obtained from a human donor in good health. Sequenced sample: PBMCs. Rearrangement joined TRBV29-1 to TRBJ2-1; 7 bases in between match TRBD1. The encoded CDR3 is CSVEQGINNEQFF. Here is the DNA: TGCAGCGTAGAACAGGGGATAAACAATGAGCAGTTCTTC.